This passage covers 30 T cell receptor beta chains from one sample sequenced in a study of shared clonotypes between healthy human individuals. The table came from immunoSEQ multiplex PCR; TCRdb's copy has only in-frame clones and leaves some out. The sample yields fewer than 850,000 clones, 95% to 97% seen once. It was CD45RO-negative cells, positively selected for CCR7, that made up naive CD8 cells, with terminally differentiated effector memory CD45RA+ cells excluded. The material sequenced was naive CD8+ T cells sorted from blood. These receptors came from a man under 40 in good health.

The V call is TRBV4-1, the J call TRBJ2-7, with TRBD1 identical over 8 bases. Germline assignment: CDR1 MGHRA and CDR2 YSYEKL. The CDR3 consists of 15 residues. After removal of 4 bases from V and 2 bases from J, the junction contained 7 bases not matched to a gene. For the CDR3, the DNA is TGCGCCAGCAGCCTTGCGTGGGACAGGACCTACGAGCAGTACTTC. Amino acids: CASSLAWDRTYEQYF.

The V gene is TRBV5-1, the J gene TRBJ2-3; tentative D call: TRBD1 (6 bases). The CDR3 runs to 15 residues. The germline V gene encodes CDR1 SGHRS and CDR2 YFSETQ. Trimming left V 2 bases short and J 5 bases short, with 15 bases between. The DNA for the CDR3 is TGCGCCAGCAGCTTCGAAGGGCTCAGGGGAGATACGCAGTATTTT. As protein: CASSFEGLRGDTQYF.

This chain joins TRBV4-1 and TRBJ1-1; perhaps TRBD1 as D (5 bases). V dropped 0 bases and J dropped 4 bases, with 12 bases sitting between them. Germline V gene lookup returns CDR1 MGHRA and CDR2 YSYEKL. This CDR3 comprises 15 residues. CDR3 amino acids: CASSQEEGLGTEAFF. The CDR3 nucleotides are TGCGCCAGCAGCCAAGAAGAGGGGCTCGGCACTGAAGCTTTCTTT.

The chain carries TRBV6-1 and TRBJ1-5; D is perhaps TRBD1 (5 bases). The CDR3 is 16 residues long. The germline V gene encodes CDR1 MNHNS and CDR2 SASEGT. V lost 4 bases to trimming and J lost 4 bases, with 17 bases between them. CDR3 sequence reads: CASSGRGRDVNQPQHF. CDR3 nucleotides: TGTGCCAGCAGTGGTCGGGGTAGGGACGTAAATCAGCCCCAGCATTTT.

The V call is TRBV29-1, the J call TRBJ2-7; D not resolved. Germline values: CDR1 SQVTM, CDR2 ANQGSEA. The V gene lost 7 bases and the J gene lost 3 bases, with 22 bases spanning the gap. The CDR3 runs 15 residues. CDR3 nucleotide sequence: TGCAGCGCCCCACGGGTTTGGGCCAAGTACTACGAGCAGTACTTC. This gives the protein CSAPRVWAKYYEQYF.

The CDR3 region is CASSSFDRGRSGATNEKLFF. The CDR3 DNA reads TGTGCCAGCAGCTCATTCGACAGGGGAAGGAGTGGGGCAACTAATGAAAAACTGTTTTTT. The V gene is TRBV28, the J gene TRBJ1-4; TRBD1 aligns across 8 bases. Germline V CDR1 and CDR2: MDHEN, SYDVKM. The CDR3 totals 20 residues. V lost 6 bases to trimming and J lost 0 bases; unmatched junction nucleotides: 18.

This clone was recorded once. The V call is TRBV7-3, the J call TRBJ2-1; the D gene is possibly TRBD1 (6 bases). The V gene lost 3 bases and the J gene lost 8 bases, with 20 bases spanning the gap. Germline V lookup: CDR1 SGHTA, CDR2 FQGTGA. This CDR3 region has 16 residues. The DNA for the CDR3 is TGTGCCAGCAGCTTCCCCGGGACATTGGAGACGGATGAGCAGTTCTTC. This encodes CASSFPGTLETDEQFF.

J is TRBJ2-5 and V is TRBV5-1; unclear D gene. The CDR3 is made up of 13 amino acids. The ends were cut back, 5 bases at V and 3 bases at J, with 11 bases in the middle. CDR1 and CDR2 from the germline V gene are SGHRS and YFSETQ. CDR3 sequence reads: CASRLTLEETQYF. The CDR3 nucleotides are TGCGCCAGCAGATTAACTCTCGAAGAGACCCAGTACTTC.

V and J are TRBV6-1 and TRBJ2-7, with TRBD2 as a possible D gene (6 bases). V was pared by 8 bases and J by 4 bases, with 18 bases between. The length of the CDR3 is 14 residues. Per the germline V gene, CDR1 is MNHNS and CDR2 is SASEGT. This CDR3 reads CASDRRVDQYEQYF. CDR3 coding DNA: TGTGCCAGCGACCGGAGGGTCGATCAATACGAGCAGTACTTC.

This chain links TRBV7-3 with TRBJ2-5; D is uncertain. CDR1 and CDR2 (germline): SGHTA, FQGTGA. The length of the CDR3 is 13 residues. The germline V and J ends were trimmed by 0 bases and 3 bases, with 5 bases remaining between them. This CDR3 reads CASSLTAEETQYF. CDR3 sequence (DNA): TGTGCCAGCAGCTTAACGGCAGAAGAGACCCAGTACTTC. The entire variable domain, with the rest obtained from reference TRBV7-3 and TRBJ2-5, is as follows: GAGVSQTPSNKVTEKGKYVELRCDPISGHTALYWYRQSLGQGPEFLIYFQGTGAADDSGLPNDRFFAVRPEGSVSTLKIQRTERGDSAVYLCASSLTAEETQYFGPGTRLLVL.

The chain has TRBV7-9 and TRBJ1-2, with D possibly matching TRBD1 (5 bases). The CDR3 consists of 15 residues. Germline CDR1 reads SEHNR; CDR2 reads FQNEAQ (reference sequence). V lost 5 bases and J lost 2, with 15 bases in between. CDR3 in amino acids: CASSLTANANYGYTF. The CDR3 DNA follows: TGTGCCAGCAGCCTGACAGCGAACGCGAACTATGGCTACACCTTC. Full variable domain (rest looked up from reference TRBV7-9 and TRBJ1-2): DTGVSQNPRHKITKRGQNVTFRCDPISEHNRLYWYRQTLGQGPEFLTYFQNEAQLEKSRLLSDRFSAERPKGSFSTLEIQRTEQGDSAMYLCASSLTANANYGYTFGSGTRLTVV.

V gene TRBV28 combines with J gene TRBJ2-7; D is uncertain. With 1 base removed from V and 2 bases from J, the gap between germline ends came to 6 bases. Germline V gene sequence: CDR1 MDHEN, CDR2 SYDVKM. The CDR3 sequence is 13 residues long. For the CDR3, the DNA is TGTGCCAGCAGTTTATTCCAGGCCTACGAGCAGTACTTC. Protein sequence: CASSLFQAYEQYF.

V is TRBV13 and J is TRBJ2-5; 7 nucleotides line up with TRBD1. Trimming at V came to 5 bases and at J to 3 bases, leaving 6 bases not matched to a gene. This CDR3 is 14 amino acids long. The V gene's germline CDR1 is PRHDT and CDR2 FYEKMQ (reference sequence). CDR3 protein: CASSPQDREETQYF. CDR3 in DNA: TGTGCCAGCAGCCCCCAAGACAGGGAAGAGACCCAGTACTTC.

This chain uses TRBV27 with TRBJ1-2; no firm D call. The CDR3 extends over 13 amino acids. Germline CDR1 and CDR2: MNHEY and SMNVEV (reference sequence). V was clipped by 4 bases and J by 3 bases, with 9 bases between them. CDR3 protein: CASSSDGDYGYTF. In nucleotides, the CDR3 is TGTGCCAGCAGTTCCGACGGGGACTATGGCTACACCTTC.

In DNA, the CDR3 is TGTGCCAGCAGCCCCTTAGGCGGGAGGGACTACGAGCAGTACTTC. Translating gives CASSPLGGRDYEQYF. This chain joins TRBV7-9 and TRBJ2-7; TRBD2 matches 9 bases. V shed 5 bases and J 3 bases; nucleotides not matched to a gene: 8. The CDR3 is 15 residues long. Germline V CDR1 and CDR2: SEHNR, FQNEAQ (reference sequence).

V gene TRBV9 combines with J gene TRBJ2-3; 9 nucleotides agree with TRBD2. The V segment lost 0 bases and the J segment 5 bases; nucleotides outside the gene matches: 10. Germline lookup yields CDR1 SGDLS and CDR2 YYNGEE. This CDR3 comprises 17 residues. The chain's CDR3 is CASSVGWREGPGDTQYF. The CDR3 bases are TGTGCCAGCAGCGTAGGGTGGCGGGAGGGCCCAGGAGATACGCAGTATTTT.

V usage is TRBV18 and J usage is TRBJ2-7; a weak D match, TRBD2 (5 bases). This CDR3 is built from 17 residues. V shed 0 bases and J shed 1 base, with 16 bases lying between them. Germline CDR1 and CDR2: KGHSH and LQKENI. The CDR3 spells CASSPPTRAPPSYEQYF. CDR3 coding DNA: TGTGCCAGCTCACCACCGACGCGGGCACCACCGTCCTACGAGCAGTACTTC.

The J gene is TRBJ1-2, the V gene TRBV9, with D perhaps TRBD1 (5 bases). Trimming removed 0 bases at V and 5 bases at J, with 17 bases between. Germline V lookup: CDR1 SGDLS, CDR2 YYNGEE. This CDR3 comprises 16 residues. CDR3 sequence: CASSVARTRGPYGYTF. CDR3 in DNA: TGTGCCAGCAGCGTAGCCCGGACACGTGGCCCTTATGGCTACACCTTC. The full variable domain, in which reference TRBV9 and TRBJ1-2 provide the parts outside the CDR3, is DSGVTQTPKHLITATGQRVTLRCSPRSGDLSVYWYQQSLDQGLQFLIQYYNGEERAKGNILERFSAQQFPDLHSELNLSSLELGDSALYFCASSVARTRGPYGYTFGSGTRLTVV.

The V gene is TRBV27, the J gene TRBJ2-1; 11 bases map to TRBD2. Germline lookup yields CDR1 MNHEY and CDR2 SMNVEV (reference sequence). Trimming removed 0 bases from V and 6 bases from J; junction bases left unmatched: 4. CDR3 length equals 16 residues. CDR3 amino acids: CASSLSWLAGGNEQFF. CDR3 coding DNA: TGTGCCAGCAGTTTATCATGGCTAGCGGGAGGCAATGAGCAGTTCTTC.

V is TRBV9 and J is TRBJ2-3, with 7 bases aligning to TRBD1. The CDR3 is 15 amino acids. From germline, CDR1 is SGDLS and CDR2 YYNGEE. The V gene end was trimmed by 0 bases and the J gene end by 2 bases; junction bases not matched to a gene: 3. CDR3 sequence (DNA): TGTGCCAGCAGCGTAGCTGGGACAGACACAGATACGCAGTATTTT. This encodes CASSVAGTDTDTQYF.

V is TRBV12-5 and J is TRBJ1-2, with 7 nucleotides matching TRBD1. V was pared by 5 bases and J by 8 bases, with 8 bases of the junction left unmatched. The CDR3 loop spans 13 amino acids. CDR1 is LGHNT, CDR2 FRNRAP, per germline. For the CDR3, the DNA is TGTGCTAGTGGTAGAGACAGGGTTGAAGGCTACACCTTC. Encoded protein: CASGRDRVEGYTF.

The chain links TRBV10-1 to TRBJ1-5, with D possibly matching TRBD1 (6 bases). The germline V gene has CDR1 WNHNN and CDR2 SYGVQD (reference sequence). The CDR3 sequence is 14 residues long. Trimming took off 0 bases at V and 7 bases at J, with 10 bases between the two ends. The chain's CDR3 is CASSESPRGQPQHF. CDR3 sequence (DNA): TGCGCCAGCAGTGAGTCGCCGAGGGGGCAGCCCCAGCATTTT.

V usage is TRBV29-1 and J usage is TRBJ1-4; TRBD1 matches at 7 bases. The CDR3 is 12 amino acids. The ends lost 6 bases at V and 4 bases at J; junction bases unmatched: 2. Per germline, CDR1 SQVTM and CDR2 ANQGSEA. The CDR3 region is CSVGTVNEKLFF. In DNA form, the CDR3 reads TGCAGCGTGGGGACAGTTAATGAAAAACTGTTTTTT. The full variable domain, with the rest looked up from reference TRBV29-1 and TRBJ1-4, is SAVISQKPSRDICQRGTSLTIQCQVDSQVTMMFWYRQQPGQSLTLIATANQGSEATYESGFVIDKFPISRPNLTFSTLTVSNMSPEDSSIYLCSVGTVNEKLFFGSGTQLSVL.

Regarding this clone: Distinct nucleotide sequences in the sample also encode this CDR3. V and J are TRBV27 and TRBJ1-1; a weak D match, TRBD1 (5 bases). This CDR3 is 14 amino acids long. CDR1 is MNHEY, CDR2 SMNVEV, per germline (reference sequence). V lost 5 bases to trimming and J lost 2 bases, with 12 bases between them. The chain's CDR3 is CASSPGHLNTEAFF. CDR3 bases: TGTGCCAGCAGTCCCGGACACCTAAACACTGAAGCTTTCTTT.

The V call is TRBV5-1, the J call TRBJ2-1; unclear D gene. The CDR3 is made up of 16 amino acids. Germline V lookup: CDR1 SGHRS, CDR2 YFSETQ. Trimming left V 0 bases short and J 3 bases short, with 13 bases between. The CDR3 bases are TGCGCCAGCAGCTTGGATCTGCGGATCCACTACAATGAGCAGTTCTTC. The encoded protein is CASSLDLRIHYNEQFF. The complete variable domain, with remaining parts taken from reference TRBV5-1 and TRBJ2-1, reads KAGVTQTPRYLIKTRGQQVTLSCSPISGHRSVSWYQQTPGQGLQFLFEYFSETQRNKGNFPGRFSGRQFSNSRSEMNVSTLELGDSALYLCASSLDLRIHYNEQFFGPGTRLTVL.

The chain couples TRBV11-2 to TRBJ2-3, with a weak D call TRBD2 (5 bases). With 0 bases removed from V and 1 base from J, the gap between germline ends came to 14 bases. The germline V gene has CDR1 SGHAT and CDR2 FQNNGV. The CDR3 runs to 17 residues. DNA of the CDR3: TGTGCCAGCAGCTTAGATCGTCTAGCAGGTGGCACAGATACGCAGTATTTT. Protein product: CASSLDRLAGGTDTQYF. Complete variable domain (other parts from reference TRBV11-2 and TRBJ2-3): EAGVAQSPRYKIIEKRQSVAFWCNPISGHATLYWYQQILGQGPKLLIQFQNNGVVDDSQLPKDRFSAERLKGVDSTLKIQPAKLEDSAVYLCASSLDRLAGGTDTQYFGPGTRLTVL.

The CDR3 DNA sequence: TGTGCCAGCAAGGGTGGGGGTTTCTACAATGAGCAGTTCTTC. Residues: CASKGGGFYNEQFF. The chain joins TRBV27 to TRBJ2-1; D possibly matches TRBD1 or TRBD2 (5 bases each). This CDR3 has 14 amino acids. Trimming took 7 bases from V and 3 from J, leaving 13 bases between them. In germline, CDR1 is MNHEY, CDR2 SMNVEV (reference sequence).

The chain employs TRBV29-1 and TRBJ2-3; the match to TRBD2 covers 7 bases. Trimming removed 1 base from V and 2 bases from J; junction bases left unmatched: 12. This CDR3 comprises 17 residues. Germline CDR1 and CDR2: SQVTM and ANQGSEA. In nucleotides, the CDR3 is TGCAGCGTTGAAGCGTCGTTTGATAGCGGGTACACAGATACGCAGTATTTT. Its protein product is CSVEASFDSGYTDTQYF.

The chain uses TRBV9 and TRBJ1-2; D is perhaps TRBD1 (5 bases). The germline V gene has CDR1 SGDLS and CDR2 YYNGEE. The CDR3 runs to 17 residues. With 3 bases removed from V and 5 bases from J, the gap between germline ends came to 23 bases. The CDR3 DNA reads as TGTGCCAGCAGCGGGGCCCCACGGACCGACAGATCTTATGGCTACACCTTC. It codes for CASSGAPRTDRSYGYTF.

The V gene is TRBV29-1, the J gene TRBJ2-3; D is undetermined. The CDR3 is 11 residues long. CDR1 is SQVTM and CDR2 is ANQGSEA in the germline V gene. Trimming pared 4 bases from V and 3 bases from J, leaving 5 bases between. For the CDR3, the DNA is TGCAGCGTTGTTGGAACAGATACGCAGTATTTT. Translated: CSVVGTDTQYF.